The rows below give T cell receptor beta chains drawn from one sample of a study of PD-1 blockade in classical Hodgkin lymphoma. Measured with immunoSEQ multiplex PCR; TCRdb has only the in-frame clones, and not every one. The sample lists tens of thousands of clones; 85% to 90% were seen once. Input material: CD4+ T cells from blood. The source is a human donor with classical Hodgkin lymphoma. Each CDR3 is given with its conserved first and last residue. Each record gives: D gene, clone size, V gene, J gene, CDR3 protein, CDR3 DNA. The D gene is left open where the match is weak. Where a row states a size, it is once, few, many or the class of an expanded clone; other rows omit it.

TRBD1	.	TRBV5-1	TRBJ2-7	CASSLSSGTGLYEQYF	TGCGCCAGCAGCTTAAGCTCCGGGACAGGGTTGTACGAGCAGTACTTC
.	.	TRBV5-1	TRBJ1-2	CASSTEGGAVYGYTF	TGCGCCAGCAGCACGGAAGGCGGGGCCGTCTATGGCTACACCTTC
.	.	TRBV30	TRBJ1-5	CAWSGGEGQPQHF	TGTGCCTGGAGTGGAGGGGAGGGGCAGCCCCAGCATTTT
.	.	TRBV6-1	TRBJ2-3	CASSESGRDTQYF	TGTGCCAGCAGTGAGAGCGGTCGGGATACGCAGTATTTT
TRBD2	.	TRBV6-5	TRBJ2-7	CASSRTSGRDYEQYF	TGTGCCAGCAGTAGGACTAGCGGGAGGGACTACGAGCAGTACTTC
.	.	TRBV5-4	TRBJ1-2	CASSSLGTAYGYTF	TGTGCCAGCAGCTCTCTCGGGACGGCTTATGGCTACACCTTC
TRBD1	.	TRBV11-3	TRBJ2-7	CASSYTTPGQGAIRHEQYF	TGTGCCAGCAGCTACACCACCCCGGGACAGGGGGCGATTCGTCACGAGCAGTACTTC
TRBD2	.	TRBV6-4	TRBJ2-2	CASRPSGNTGELFF	TGTGCCAGCAGACCTAGCGGGAACACCGGGGAGCTGTTTTTT
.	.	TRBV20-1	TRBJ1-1	CSASRGTEAFF	TGCAGTGCTAGCAGGGGTACTGAAGCTTTCTTT
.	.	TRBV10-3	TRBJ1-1	CAISEPVGSTEAFF	TGTGCCATCAGTGAGCCAGTAGGGAGCACTGAAGCTTTCTTT
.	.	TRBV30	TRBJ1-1	CAWSAHRVDEAFF	TGTGCCTGGAGTGCACACAGGGTTGATGAAGCTTTCTTT
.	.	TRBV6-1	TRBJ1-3	CASRLTVSGNTIYF	TGTGCCAGCAGACTGACGGTTTCTGGAAACACCATATATTTT
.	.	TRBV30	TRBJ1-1	CAWSVSGLTEAFF	TGTGCCTGGAGTGTATCGGGACTCACTGAAGCTTTCTTT
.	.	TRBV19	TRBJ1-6	CASSPVVGRGPNNSPLHF	TGTGCCAGTAGTCCCGTCGTCGGTCGGGGGCCGAACAATTCACCCCTCCACTTT
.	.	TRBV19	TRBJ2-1	CAPRARANEQFF	TGTGCCCCCCGGGCCAGGGCCAATGAGCAGTTCTTC
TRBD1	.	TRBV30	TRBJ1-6	CAWSRNRGRNSPLHF	TGTGCCTGGAGTCGAAACAGGGGGCGGAATTCACCCCTCCACTTT
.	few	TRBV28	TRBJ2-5	CASSLRGPLETQYF	TGTGCCAGCAGTCTACGGGGTCCCCTAGAGACCCAGTACTTC
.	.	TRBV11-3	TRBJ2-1	CASSLDRNEQFF	TGTGCCAGCAGCTTAGATCGGAATGAGCAGTTCTTC
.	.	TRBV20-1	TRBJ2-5	CSARQETQYF	TGCAGTGCTAGACAGGAGACCCAGTACTTC
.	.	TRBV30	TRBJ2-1	CAGTFPIEGSYNEQFF	TGTGCTGGGACATTTCCCATCGAAGGCTCCTACAATGAGCAGTTCTTC
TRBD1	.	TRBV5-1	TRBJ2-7	CASSLEQTGGPYEQYF	TGCGCCAGCAGCTTGGAGCAAACAGGGGGCCCCTACGAGCAGTACTTC
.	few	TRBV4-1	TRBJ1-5	CASSQVGTRQPQHF	TGCGCCAGCAGCCAAGTCGGGACGCGGCAGCCCCAGCATTTT
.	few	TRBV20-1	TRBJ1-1	CTARTDTEAFF	TGCACCGCACGGACCGACACTGAAGCTTTCTTT
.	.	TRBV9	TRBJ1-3	CASSPGPYRSGNTIYF	TGTGCCAGCAGCCCGGGCCCCTACAGATCTGGAAACACCATATATTTT
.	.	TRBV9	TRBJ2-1	CASSVGGRGSPPFF	TGTGCCAGCAGCGTAGGGGGAAGGGGGTCCCCCCCGTTCTTC
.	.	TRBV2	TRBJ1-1	CASSDSLSYTEAFF	TGTGCCAGCAGTGACAGTTTATCGTACACTGAAGCTTTCTTT
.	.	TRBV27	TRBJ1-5	CASRLIGGNQPQHF	TGTGCCAGCAGACTCATCGGGGGCAATCAGCCCCAGCATTTT
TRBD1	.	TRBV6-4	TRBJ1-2	CASSEYQGALGYTF	TGTGCCAGCAGTGAATATCAGGGGGCTCTGGGCTACACCTTC
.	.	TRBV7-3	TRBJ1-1	CASSLQGAGTEAFF	TGTGCCAGCAGCTTACAGGGAGCGGGGACTGAAGCTTTCTTT
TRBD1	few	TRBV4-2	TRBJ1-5	CASSQRQGSNQPQHF	TGTGCCAGCAGCCAAAGACAGGGGAGCAATCAGCCCCAGCATTTT
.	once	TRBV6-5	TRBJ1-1	CASSGGVRSTEAFF	TGTGCCAGCAGTGGGGGAGTCAGGTCCACTGAAGCTTTCTTT
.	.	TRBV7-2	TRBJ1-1	CASTPSFSRVGGAFF	TGTGCCAGCACCCCTTCATTCTCAAGGGTTGGTGGAGCTTTCTTT
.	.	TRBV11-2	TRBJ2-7	CASSLDGDPYEQYF	TGTGCCAGCAGCTTAGATGGGGATCCCTACGAGCAGTACTTC
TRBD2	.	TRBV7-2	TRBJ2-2	CASSPTSGRAGELFF	TGTGCCAGCAGCCCAACTAGCGGGAGGGCCGGGGAGCTGTTTTTT
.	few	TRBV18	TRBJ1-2	CASSPLRDILHGYTF	TGTGCCAGCTCACCACTGAGGGACATCCTCCATGGCTACACCTTC
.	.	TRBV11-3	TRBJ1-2	CASSSGQSGLYGYTF	TGTGCCAGCAGCTCAGGGCAATCGGGACTCTATGGCTACACCTTC
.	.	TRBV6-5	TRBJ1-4	CASRPGGGSEKLFF	TGTGCCAGCAGACCGGGGGGGGGCTCGGAGAAACTGTTTTTT
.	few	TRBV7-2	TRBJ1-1	CASSFSQNTEAFF	TGTGCCAGCAGCTTTTCCCAAAACACTGAAGCTTTCTTT
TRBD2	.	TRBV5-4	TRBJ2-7	CASSSSGGQTYEQYF	TGTGCCAGCAGCTCCAGCGGGGGGCAGACCTACGAGCAGTACTTC
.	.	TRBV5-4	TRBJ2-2	CASSLAQVHPGELFF	TGTGCCAGCAGCTTGGCTCAGGTACACCCCGGGGAGCTGTTTTTT
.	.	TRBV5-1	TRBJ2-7	CASSLASGTYTYEQYF	TGCGCCAGCAGCCTTGCGTCCGGGACGTATACCTACGAGCAGTACTTC
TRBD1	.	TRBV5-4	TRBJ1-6	CASSLPGGGNSPLHF	TGTGCCAGCAGCTTGCCAGGGGGCGGGAATTCACCCCTCCACTTT
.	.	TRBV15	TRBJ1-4	CATSRAARDRWEKLFF	TGTGCCACCAGCAGAGCGGCTAGGGATCGGTGGGAAAAACTGTTTTTT
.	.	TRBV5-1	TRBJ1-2	CASSATGTDYGYTF	TGCGCCAGCAGCGCAACCGGGACGGACTATGGCTACACCTTC
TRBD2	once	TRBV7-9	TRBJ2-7	CASSFPTSGSNPLYEQYF	TGTGCCAGCAGCTTCCCGACTAGCGGGAGTAATCCCCTCTACGAGCAGTACTTC
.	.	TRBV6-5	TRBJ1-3	CASRKGDLSGNTIYF	TGTGCCAGCAGAAAAGGGGACCTATCTGGAAACACCATATATTTT
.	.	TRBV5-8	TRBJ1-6	CASSLGARYNSPLHF	TGTGCCAGCAGCTTGGGGGCGAGATATAATTCACCCCTCCACTTT
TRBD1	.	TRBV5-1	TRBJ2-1	CASSLGQGLSSYNEQFF	TGCGCCAGCAGCTTAGGACAGGGTTTATCGTCCTACAATGAGCAGTTCTTC
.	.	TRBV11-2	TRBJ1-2	CASRQGGIGYTF	TGTGCCAGCCGCCAGGGAGGAATTGGCTACACCTTC
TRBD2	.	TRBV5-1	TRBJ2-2	CASSFGLAGVNTGELFF	TGCGCCAGCAGCTTCGGACTAGCGGGAGTTAACACCGGGGAGCTGTTTTTT
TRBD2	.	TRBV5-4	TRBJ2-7	CASSRDGLVGHEQYF	TGTGCCAGCAGCCGAGATGGACTAGTAGGCCACGAGCAGTACTTC
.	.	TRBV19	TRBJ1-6	CASSSTGSYNSPLHF	TGTGCCAGTAGTTCGACAGGCTCCTATAATTCACCCCTCCACTTT
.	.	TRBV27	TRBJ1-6	CASSLFLGEYNSPLHF	TGTGCCAGCAGTCTTTTTTTAGGGGAATATAATTCACCCCTCCACTTT
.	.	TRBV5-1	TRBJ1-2	CASSLGRWSKDYGYTF	TGCGCCAGCAGCTTGGGGAGATGGTCGAAGGACTATGGCTACACCTTC
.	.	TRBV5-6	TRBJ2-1	CASSFRGRRSYNEQFF	TGTGCCAGCAGCTTCCGCGGCAGACGATCCTACAATGAGCAGTTCTTC
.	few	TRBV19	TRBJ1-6	CASSNGLGGSPLHF	TGTGCCAGTAGTAACGGCCTTGGAGGGTCACCCCTCCACTTT
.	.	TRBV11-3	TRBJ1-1	CASNGGKEAFF	TGTGCCAGCAATGGCGGAAAAGAAGCTTTCTTT
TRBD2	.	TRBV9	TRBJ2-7	CASSLLAGAGNEQYF	TGTGCCAGCAGCTTACTAGCGGGTGCCGGGAACGAGCAGTACTTC
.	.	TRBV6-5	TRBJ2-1	CASSYSKGTEQFF	TGTGCCAGCAGTTACTCGAAGGGGACTGAGCAGTTCTTC
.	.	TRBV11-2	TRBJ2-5	CASSLAGKETQYF	TGTGCCAGCAGCTTAGCCGGAAAGGAGACCCAGTACTTC